This entry concerns a single T cell receptor (beta chain). The sample is drawn from a study of blood T cell repertoires in COVID-19. On the study more broadly: Samples of COVID-19 (acute and convalescent) were obtained from the United States, Italy and Spain. T cells, B-cell-depleted T cells, or PBMCs supplied cDNA or gDNA.

Original data processing: Reference gene primer amplification gave estimated nucleated cell counts. Profiling relied on immunoSEQ multiplex PCR, and the TCRdb table lists in-frame clones only, not all of them. V, J and clone size are taken as reported in that table, and D and trimming were inferred from the DNA itself. The top ten hold about 4% of the sample, which has about 260,000 clones, around 89% seen once. CDR3 length: 19 residues. The V end was cut by 4 bases, the J end by 0 bases, with 20 bases between. Germline V gene lookup returns CDR1 SGHRS and CDR2 YFSETQ. The chain employs TRBV5-1 and TRBJ2-6; a weak D match, TRBD1 (6 bases). Material: peripheral blood. This receptor was identified in a man in his 60s who had recovered from COVID-19. CDR3 loop: CASSQRQVPQTSGANVLTF. The CDR3, as DNA: TGCGCCAGCAGCCAGAGACAGGTCCCACAAACCTCTGGGGCCAACGTCCTGACTTTC.